The present T cell receptor (beta chain) was sequenced within a study of cytomegalovirus exposure and HLA in healthy donors. Study outcomes and limitations: There were some public TCRs occurring in many donors, but most TCR sequences were rare. Excluded were some V segments that proved indistinguishable, including TRBV6-2 and TRBV6-3. As a later analysis revealed, the rate of TCR association differed by HLA locus, with DRB1 most and HLA-C fewest. CMV serostatus was the only immune exposure information that was available.

For this clone: Its antigen is not identified.

This CDR3 region has 13 residues. Germline V gene data show CDR1 as SNHLY and CDR2 as FYNNEI. V lost 3 bases and J lost 4, with 6 bases in between. In the PCR, 60 Vbeta and 13 Jbeta primers were used. Clones were sequenced by immunoSEQ multiplex PCR, and TCRdb holds only the in-frame ones, with some missing. The data contain approximately 190,000 clones, 75% to 90% of them seen just once; the ten biggest clones take up 2.6%. The genes are TRBV2 and TRBJ2-2; D gene uncertain. The receptor was derived from a woman between 50 and 59 years old in good health and CMV-seropositive. The sample taken for sequencing was PBMCs. CDR3 coding DNA: TGTGCCAGCAGTGAGCAGGTCACCGGGGAGCTGTTTTTT. It is translated as CASSEQVTGELFF.